This T cell receptor beta chain was found in a study of cytomegalovirus exposure and HLA in healthy donors. The wider study: Genotyping showed roughly 76% of 350 to 400 donors falling in the Caucasian-associated ancestry cluster.

PCR used 60 Vbeta primers and 13 Jbeta primers. Produced via immunoSEQ multiplex PCR; TCRdb's table is partial and in-frame only. Among 150,000 to 200,000 clones listed, around 81% were seen once. Overall study findings and caveats: HLA allele associations emerged for some 16,000 TCR beta sequences in a later analysis, at 0.05 false discovery rate.

About this clone itself: Its target is unknown.

The source is a woman in her 30s in good health and CMV-seronegative. Sequencing was carried out using PBMCs.

CDR3 sequence reads: CASSLRAGYYEQYF. The DNA of the CDR3 is TGTGCCAGCAGTTTAAGGGCAGGGTACTACGAGCAGTACTTC. This chain uses TRBV28 with TRBJ2-7, with D possibly TRBD1 on 5 matching bases. The germline CDR1 and CDR2 sequences are MDHEN and SYDVKM. Trimming took 2 bases from V and 3 from J, leaving 11 bases between them. This CDR3 has 14 amino acids.